This is a list of T cell receptor beta chains from one sample in a study of naive and memory T cell subsets. Each CDR3 protein gets one entry after TCRdb re-called the UMI-ligation and nested PCR reads with MiXCR. The top ten clones hold roughly 0.84% of a sample with about 85,000 distinct CDR3 sequences, about an eighth of them seen once. Sequencing was carried out using central memory CD4+ T cells from blood. Every receptor here comes from a human donor in good health. The CDR3 runs from the conserved cysteine through the conserved F or W. D genes are given only for firm matches. For some rows the clone size is stated as once, few or many, or as a class when expanded; others skip it.

DNA	CDR3	D	J	V	size
TGCAGTGCTTGGGACAGGGTTCGATACAATGAGCAGTTCTTC	CSAWDRVRYNEQFF	TRBD1	TRBJ2-1	TRBV20-1	few
TGCGCCAGCAGCCAAGACAGGTACGCCCGCGTTTTCTTC	CASSQDRYARVFF	.	TRBJ2-1	TRBV4-3	.
TGTGCCAGCAGTTTTCGTCCCACAGATACGCAGTATTTT	CASSFRPTDTQYF	.	TRBJ2-3	TRBV28	.
TGTGCCAGCAGTCCTACGACAGGGGGGCCTGGGGCCAACGTCCTGACTTTC	CASSPTTGGPGANVLTF	TRBD1	TRBJ2-6	TRBV27	.
TGTGCCAGCAGTTTACTGACTAGCGGGAACAATGAGCAGTTCTTC	CASSLLTSGNNEQFF	TRBD2	TRBJ2-1	TRBV2	few
TGTGCCATCAGCGCTATACGCGACACTGAAGCTTTCTTT	CAISAIRDTEAFF	.	TRBJ1-1	TRBV10-3	few
TGCAGTGCTAGGCCTCGGAACACTGAAGCTTTCTTT	CSARPRNTEAFF	.	TRBJ1-1	TRBV20-1	.
TGTGCCTGGAATGGGGTGCGGGGAGATACGCAGTATTTT	CAWNGVRGDTQYF	.	TRBJ2-3	TRBV30	many
TGCGCCAGCAGCTTGCAGGGGGACGGGGAGCTGTTTTTT	CASSLQGDGELFF	TRBD1	TRBJ2-2	TRBV5-1	once
TGTGCCAGCAGCTCCTCCGCCAGGGGGGGGGATGGCTACACCTTC	CASSSSARGGDGYTF	TRBD1	TRBJ1-2	TRBV7-3	.
TGTGCCCCTGCGGGACTAGCTCCAGGGGAGCTGTTTTTT	CAPAGLAPGELFF	TRBD2	TRBJ2-2	TRBV30	.
TGCGCCAGCAGTGCTTTCAGCTTTCAAGAGACCCAGTACTTC	CASSAFSFQETQYF	.	TRBJ2-5	TRBV10-2	.
TGTGCCAGCAGTTCCTCAGGGGGTAGACCCACTGAAGCTTTCTTT	CASSSSGGRPTEAFF	TRBD1	TRBJ1-1	TRBV27	few
TGTGCCAGCAGTTCGCCGACCCGGGTAGCGGGAGATAGCGAGCAGTACTTC	CASSSPTRVAGDSEQYF	TRBD2	TRBJ2-7	TRBV28	.
TGCAGTGCTAGGGCCGGGACAGGATGGAGCCCTGAAGCTTTCTTT	CSARAGTGWSPEAFF	TRBD1	TRBJ1-1	TRBV20-1	few
TGTGCCAGCAGAGAGGACAGGAGCTCCTATAATTCACCCCTCCACTTT	CASREDRSSYNSPLHF	TRBD1	TRBJ1-6	TRBV7-2	few
TGTGCCAGCAGCGTAGACAATAGCGGGAGGTCGAGGGACAATGAGCAGTTCTTC	CASSVDNSGRSRDNEQFF	TRBD2	TRBJ2-1	TRBV9	once
TGTGCCAGCAGCACCAGAAGCGGGAGTGGCACAGATACGCAGTATTTT	CASSTRSGSGTDTQYF	TRBD2	TRBJ2-3	TRBV11-2	.
TGCGCCAGCAGCGCCGGACAGGTAGATTCACCCCTCCACTTT	CASSAGQVDSPLHF	TRBD1	TRBJ1-6	TRBV5-1	.
TGCGCCAGCAGAATAGGGGGCACGGACACTGAAGCTTTCTTT	CASRIGGTDTEAFF	TRBD1	TRBJ1-1	TRBV10-2	.
TGTGCCAGCAGTCAGGGGGTGAGCAATCAGCCCCAGCATTTT	CASSQGVSNQPQHF	TRBD1	TRBJ1-5	TRBV6-5	many
TGCAGTGCTAGAGGTGCAGGGGGCAATCAGCCCCAGCATTTT	CSARGAGGNQPQHF	.	TRBJ1-5	TRBV20-1	.
TGTGCCAGCAGTCCTGCCCTAGCGGGAAAAAACAATGAGCAGTTCTTC	CASSPALAGKNNEQFF	TRBD2	TRBJ2-1	TRBV6-6	few
TGCGCCAGCAGCCAAGTAGATGGACAGGAGGATGAGCAGTTCTTC	CASSQVDGQEDEQFF	TRBD1	TRBJ2-1	TRBV4-1	few
TGCAGTGCTACAGGACAGGGGGCATCTGTAGCCAAAAACATTCAGTACTTC	CSATGQGASVAKNIQYF	TRBD1	TRBJ2-4	TRBV20-1	many
TGCAGTGCCGCCACTAGCGGGAGTCCAGAGACCCAGTACTTC	CSAATSGSPETQYF	TRBD2	TRBJ2-5	TRBV20-1	.
TGTGCCAGCAGCCAAGAGTTTAGCGGGAGGGGCACAGATACGCAGTATTTT	CASSQEFSGRGTDTQYF	TRBD2	TRBJ2-3	TRBV3-1	many
TGTGCCAGCAGTCGAAACAGGGCGGTTGCGTTTGGCTACACCTTC	CASSRNRAVAFGYTF	.	TRBJ1-2	TRBV3-1	.
TGTGCCAGCAGCCGTGCGGCGACGGTGAGCAATCAGCCCCAGCATTTT	CASSRAATVSNQPQHF	.	TRBJ1-5	TRBV21-1	.
TGCGCCAGCAGTCTTACCCTTCAAGAGACCCAGTACTTC	CASSLTLQETQYF	.	TRBJ2-5	TRBV5-1	few
TGTGCCAGCAGCCTCGGGATGAATAGCAATCAGCCCCAGCATTTT	CASSLGMNSNQPQHF	.	TRBJ1-5	TRBV5-6	few
TGTGCCAGCAGCTCGGGACTAGCGGCCTCCTACAATGAGCAGTTCTTC	CASSSGLAASYNEQFF	TRBD2	TRBJ2-1	TRBV13	.
TGTGCCAGCTCACCAGGCGGGAGGACAGATACGCAGTATTTT	CASSPGGRTDTQYF	TRBD2	TRBJ2-3	TRBV18	few
TGTGCCAGCAGCCAACAGGGGACTGGGGCCAACGTCCTGACTTTC	CASSQQGTGANVLTF	TRBD1	TRBJ2-6	TRBV5-4	few
TGCAGTGCTGCCGGACAGGGGAACTACGAGCAGTACTTC	CSAAGQGNYEQYF	TRBD1	TRBJ2-7	TRBV20-1	few
TGTGCCAGCAGCTCGACAGGTCTCTCTGGAAACACCATATATTTT	CASSSTGLSGNTIYF	.	TRBJ1-3	TRBV7-2	few
TGCAGTGCTAGAAAGCCCGGGGGGGGGGTTGGACAGCCCCAGCATTTT	CSARKPGGGVGQPQHF	.	TRBJ1-5	TRBV20-1	many
TGTGCCAGCAGTGACAGGATGATGGTAGCTTTCTTT	CASSDRMMVAFF	.	TRBJ1-1	TRBV27	.
TGTGCCAGCAGCTTATGGGTCACTAATGAAAAACTGTTTTTT	CASSLWVTNEKLFF	.	TRBJ1-4	TRBV11-2	few
TGTGCCAGCAGCCATGGAACTCCTAGCGGGAGTCATCTAGGTGAGCAGTTCTTC	CASSHGTPSGSHLGEQFF	TRBD2	TRBJ2-1	TRBV3-1	few
TGTGCCAGCAGCAACGGACAGGGGTTTAATGGCTACACCTTC	CASSNGQGFNGYTF	TRBD1	TRBJ1-2	TRBV3-1	few
TGTGCCAGCAGTACCTACAGGGAAGATACGCAGTATTTT	CASSTYREDTQYF	.	TRBJ2-3	TRBV28	few
TGCAGCGTCAGAGGGGGGGAGGCAGATACGCAGTATTTT	CSVRGGEADTQYF	.	TRBJ2-3	TRBV29-1	few
TGTGCCAGCAGCCCGGGAATAGCAGTCACCGGGGAGCTGTTTTTT	CASSPGIAVTGELFF	.	TRBJ2-2	TRBV7-9	.
TGCAGTGCCACCTTGACCGGGACTAGCATGGGTAGTCGCACAGATACGCAGTATTTT	CSATLTGTSMGSRTDTQYF	TRBD2	TRBJ2-3	TRBV20-1	few
TGCAGTGCTAGAGAGACAGGGAATAATTCACCCCTCCACTTT	CSARETGNNSPLHF	TRBD1	TRBJ1-6	TRBV20-1	many
TGTGCCAGCAGTTTGTCTCGACGGATAACAACGAGGGGAGAGCTGTTTTTT	CASSLSRRITTRGELFF	.	TRBJ1-4	TRBV28	.
TGCAGTGCTAGGCCCCCCCCCGGGGCCAACGTCCTGACTTTC	CSARPPPGANVLTF	.	TRBJ2-6	TRBV20-1	few